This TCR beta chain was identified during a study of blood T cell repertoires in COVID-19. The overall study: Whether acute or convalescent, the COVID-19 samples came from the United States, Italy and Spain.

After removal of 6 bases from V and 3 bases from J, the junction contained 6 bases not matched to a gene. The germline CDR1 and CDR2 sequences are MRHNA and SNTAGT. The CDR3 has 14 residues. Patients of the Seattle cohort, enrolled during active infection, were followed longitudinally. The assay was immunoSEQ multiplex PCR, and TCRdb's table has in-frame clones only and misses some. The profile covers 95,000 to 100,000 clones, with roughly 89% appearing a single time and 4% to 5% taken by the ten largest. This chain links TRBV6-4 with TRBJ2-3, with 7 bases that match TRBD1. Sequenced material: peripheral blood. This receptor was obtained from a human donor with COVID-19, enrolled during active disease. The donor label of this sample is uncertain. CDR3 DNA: TGTGCCAGCAGGGCCGACAGGGATACAGATACGCAGTATTTT. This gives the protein CASRADRDTDTQYF.